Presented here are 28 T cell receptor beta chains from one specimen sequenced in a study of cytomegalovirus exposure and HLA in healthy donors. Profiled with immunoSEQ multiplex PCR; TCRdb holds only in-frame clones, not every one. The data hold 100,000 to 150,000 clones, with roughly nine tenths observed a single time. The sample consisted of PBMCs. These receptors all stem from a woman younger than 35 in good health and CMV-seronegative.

Written as DNA, the CDR3 is TGTGCCAGCAGGAAGACTAGAGGGGACACTGAAGCTTTCTTT. Translated: CASRKTRGDTEAFF. The chain couples TRBV6-5 to TRBJ1-1; a weak D match, TRBD1 (5 bases). Germline CDR1 and CDR2: MNHEY and SVGAGI. The V end lost 6 bases, the J end lost 3 bases, and 14 bases lay between the germline ends. There are 14 residues in the CDR3.

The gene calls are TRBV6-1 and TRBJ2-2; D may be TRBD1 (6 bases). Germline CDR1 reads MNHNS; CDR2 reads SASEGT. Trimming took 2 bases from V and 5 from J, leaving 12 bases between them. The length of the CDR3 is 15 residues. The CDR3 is CASSEQRTATGELFF. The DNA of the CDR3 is TGTGCCAGCAGTGAACAGCGGACAGCTACCGGGGAGCTGTTTTTT.

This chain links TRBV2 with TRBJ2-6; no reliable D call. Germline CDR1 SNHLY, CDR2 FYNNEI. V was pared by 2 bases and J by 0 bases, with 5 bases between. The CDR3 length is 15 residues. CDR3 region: CASSEFRSGANVLTF. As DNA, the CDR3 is TGTGCCAGCAGTGAATTTCGCTCTGGGGCCAACGTCCTGACTTTC.

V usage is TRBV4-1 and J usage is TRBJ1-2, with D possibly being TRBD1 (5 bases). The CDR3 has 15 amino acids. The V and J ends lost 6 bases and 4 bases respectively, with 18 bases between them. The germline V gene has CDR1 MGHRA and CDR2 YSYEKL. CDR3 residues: CASRAPGRGTYGYTF. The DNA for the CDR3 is TGCGCCAGCAGGGCCCCAGGTCGGGGGACCTATGGCTACACCTTC.

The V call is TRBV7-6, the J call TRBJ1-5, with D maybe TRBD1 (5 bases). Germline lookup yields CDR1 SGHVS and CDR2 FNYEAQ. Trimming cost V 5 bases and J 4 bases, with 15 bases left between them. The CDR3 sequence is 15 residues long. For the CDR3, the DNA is TGTGCCAGCAGCCCTGGGACTGCCTGGAATCAGCCCCAGCATTTT. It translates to CASSPGTAWNQPQHF.

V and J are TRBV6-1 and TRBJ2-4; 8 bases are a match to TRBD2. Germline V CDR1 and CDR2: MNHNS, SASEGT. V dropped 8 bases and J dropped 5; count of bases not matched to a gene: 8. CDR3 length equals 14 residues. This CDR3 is CASVYGGAENIQYF. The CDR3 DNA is TGTGCCAGCGTCTACGGGGGGGCGGAAAACATTCAGTACTTC.

The CDR3 sequence: CASSGGQAWETQYF. For the CDR3, the DNA is TGTGCCAGCAGCGGCGGACAGGCGTGGGAGACCCAGTACTTC. The chain is built from TRBV9 and TRBJ2-5, with TRBD1 matching over 7 bases. Per the germline V gene, CDR1 is SGDLS and CDR2 is YYNGEE. CDR3 length: 14 residues. J gave up 5 bases and V 3 bases, and 7 bases lay outside the gene matches.

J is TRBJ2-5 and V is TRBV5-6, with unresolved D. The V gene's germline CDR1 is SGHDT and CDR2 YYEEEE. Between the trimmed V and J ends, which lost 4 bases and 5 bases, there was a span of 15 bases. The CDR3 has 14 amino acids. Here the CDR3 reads CASSPTDNLETQYF. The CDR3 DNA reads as TGTGCCAGCAGCCCAACTGACAACCTTGAGACCCAGTACTTC.

The CDR3 loop is CASSEQGINNEQFF. CDR3 bases: TGTGCCAGCAGTGAACAGGGGATCAACAATGAGCAGTTCTTC. This rearrangement joins TRBV25-1 to TRBJ2-1; the D gene is possibly TRBD1 (6 bases). This CDR3 has 14 residues. V gave up 2 bases and J gave up 5 bases, with 10 bases separating them. CDR1 and CDR2 (germline): MGHDK, SYGVNS. Full variable domain (outside the CDR3, taken from reference TRBV25-1 and TRBJ2-1): EADIYQTPRYLVIGTGKKITLECSQTMGHDKMYWYQQDPGMELHLIHYSYGVNSTEKGDLSSESTVSRIRTEHFPLTLESARPSHTSQYLCASSEQGINNEQFFGPGTRLTVL.

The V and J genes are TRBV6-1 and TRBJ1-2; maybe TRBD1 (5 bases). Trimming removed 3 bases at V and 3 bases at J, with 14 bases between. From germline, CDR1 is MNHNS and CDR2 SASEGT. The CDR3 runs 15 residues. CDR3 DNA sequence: TGTGCCAGCAGTGACAATTGGGGCGGTGACTATGGCTACACCTTC. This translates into CASSDNWGGDYGYTF.

The CDR3 spells CATSSPRGKWDEQFF. The CDR3 region has the DNA TGTGCCACCAGCAGTCCGCGGGGGAAATGGGATGAGCAGTTCTTC. The J gene is TRBJ2-1, the V gene TRBV15, with TRBD2 matching over 7 bases. CDR1 is LNHNV, CDR2 YYDKDF, per germline (reference sequence). The CDR3 length is 15 residues. V dropped 3 bases and J dropped 8; count of bases not matched to a gene: 10.

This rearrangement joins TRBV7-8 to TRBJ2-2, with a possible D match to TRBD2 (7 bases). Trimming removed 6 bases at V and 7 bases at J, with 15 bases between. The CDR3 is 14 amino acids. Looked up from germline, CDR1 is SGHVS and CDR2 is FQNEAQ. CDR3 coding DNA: TGTGCCAGCAGTTCTGAGGGGGGGGACGGGGAGCTGTTTTTT. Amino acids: CASSSEGGDGELFF.

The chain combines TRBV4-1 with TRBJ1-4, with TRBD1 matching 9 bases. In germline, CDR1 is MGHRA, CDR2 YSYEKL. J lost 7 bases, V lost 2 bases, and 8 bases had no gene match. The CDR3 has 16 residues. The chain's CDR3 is CASSQFDRGMGEKLFF. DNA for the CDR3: TGCGCCAGCAGCCAATTTGACAGGGGGATGGGTGAAAAACTGTTTTTT.

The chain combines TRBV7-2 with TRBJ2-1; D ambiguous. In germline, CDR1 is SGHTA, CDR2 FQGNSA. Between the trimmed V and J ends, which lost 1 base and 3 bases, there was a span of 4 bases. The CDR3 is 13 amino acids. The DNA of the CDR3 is TGTGCCAGCAGCTTAGACTTCTACAATGAGCAGTTCTTC. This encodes CASSLDFYNEQFF. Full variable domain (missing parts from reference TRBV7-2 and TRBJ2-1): GAGVSQSPSNKVTEKGKDVELRCDPISGHTALYWYRQSLGQGLEFLIYFQGNSAPDKSGLPSDRFSAERTGGSVSTLTIQRTQQEDSAVYLCASSLDFYNEQFFGPGTRLTVL.

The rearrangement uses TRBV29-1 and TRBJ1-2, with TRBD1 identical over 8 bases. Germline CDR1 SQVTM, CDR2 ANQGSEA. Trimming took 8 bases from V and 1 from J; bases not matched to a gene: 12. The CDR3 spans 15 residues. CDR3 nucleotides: TGCAGCTTCAAGGGGGACAGGCCGAATAACTATGGCTACACCTTC. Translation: CSFKGDRPNNYGYTF.

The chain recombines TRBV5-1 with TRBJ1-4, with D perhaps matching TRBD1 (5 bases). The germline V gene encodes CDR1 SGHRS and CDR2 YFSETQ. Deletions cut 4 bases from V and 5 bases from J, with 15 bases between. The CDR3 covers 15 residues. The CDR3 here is CASSAGTHENEKLFF. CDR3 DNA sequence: TGCGCCAGCAGCGCGGGGACCCACGAAAATGAAAAACTGTTTTTT.

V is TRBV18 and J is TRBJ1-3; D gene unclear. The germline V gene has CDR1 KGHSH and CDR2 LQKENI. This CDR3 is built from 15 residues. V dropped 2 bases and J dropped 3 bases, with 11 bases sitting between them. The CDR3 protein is CASSPGGDFGNTIYF. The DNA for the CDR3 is TGTGCCAGCTCACCAGGCGGGGATTTTGGAAACACCATATATTTT.

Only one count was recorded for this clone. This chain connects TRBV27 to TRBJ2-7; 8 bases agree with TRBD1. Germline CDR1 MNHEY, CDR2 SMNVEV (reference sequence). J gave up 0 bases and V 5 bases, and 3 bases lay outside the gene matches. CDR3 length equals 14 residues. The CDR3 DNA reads TGTGCCAGCAGTACCGGGACAGGCTCCTACGAGCAGTACTTC. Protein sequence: CASSTGTGSYEQYF.

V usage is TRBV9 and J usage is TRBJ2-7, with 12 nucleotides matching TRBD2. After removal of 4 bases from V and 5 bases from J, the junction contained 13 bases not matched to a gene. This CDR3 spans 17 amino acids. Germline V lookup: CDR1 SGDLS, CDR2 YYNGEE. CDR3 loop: CASSPETSGGEFDEQYF. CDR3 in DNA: TGTGCCAGCAGCCCCGAGACTAGCGGGGGTGAGTTCGACGAGCAGTACTTC.

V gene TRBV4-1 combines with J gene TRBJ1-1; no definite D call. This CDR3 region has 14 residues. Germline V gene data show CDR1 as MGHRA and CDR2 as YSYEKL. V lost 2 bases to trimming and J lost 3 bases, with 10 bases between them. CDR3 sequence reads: CASSQRREDTEAFF. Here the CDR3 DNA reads TGCGCCAGCAGCCAACGACGAGAGGACACTGAAGCTTTCTTT.

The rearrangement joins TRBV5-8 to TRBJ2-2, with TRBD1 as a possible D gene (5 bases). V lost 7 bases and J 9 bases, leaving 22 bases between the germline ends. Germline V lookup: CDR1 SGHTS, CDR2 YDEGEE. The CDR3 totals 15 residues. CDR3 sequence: CASGSQGRVLRELFF. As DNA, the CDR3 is TGTGCCAGCGGTTCCCAGGGCAGAGTCCTCAGGGAGCTGTTTTTT. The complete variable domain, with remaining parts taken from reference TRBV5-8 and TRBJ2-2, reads EAGVTQSPTHLIKTRGQQATLRCSPISGHTSVYWYQQALGLGLQFLLWYDEGEERNRGNFPPRFSGRQFPNYSSELNVNALELEDSALYLCASGSQGRVLRELFFGEGSRLTVL.

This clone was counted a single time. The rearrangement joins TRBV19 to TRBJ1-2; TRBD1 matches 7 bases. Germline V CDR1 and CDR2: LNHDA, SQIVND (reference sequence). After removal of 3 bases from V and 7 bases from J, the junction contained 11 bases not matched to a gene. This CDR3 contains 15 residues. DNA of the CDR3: TGTGCCAGTAGTATCCCTGGACAGGCCGGCCTTGGCTACACCTTC. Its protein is CASSIPGQAGLGYTF.

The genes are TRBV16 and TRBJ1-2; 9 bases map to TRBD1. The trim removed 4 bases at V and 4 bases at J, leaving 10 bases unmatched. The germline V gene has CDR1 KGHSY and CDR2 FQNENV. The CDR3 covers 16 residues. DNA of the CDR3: TGTGCCAGCAGCCGAGCCGGGACAGGGCGATCCTATGGCTACACCTTC. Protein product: CASSRAGTGRSYGYTF.

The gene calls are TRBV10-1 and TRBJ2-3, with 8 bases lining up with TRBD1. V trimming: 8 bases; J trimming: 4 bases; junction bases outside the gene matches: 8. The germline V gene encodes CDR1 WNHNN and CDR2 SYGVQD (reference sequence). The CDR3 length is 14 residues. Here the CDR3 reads CASGEDRGPDTQYF. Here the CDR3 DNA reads TGCGCCAGCGGGGAAGACAGGGGCCCAGATACGCAGTATTTT.

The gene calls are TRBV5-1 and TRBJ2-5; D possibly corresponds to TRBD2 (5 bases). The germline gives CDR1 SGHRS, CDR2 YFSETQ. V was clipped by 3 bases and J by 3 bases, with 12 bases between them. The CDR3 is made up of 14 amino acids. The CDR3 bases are TGCGCCAGCAGCTCAAAACGGGGTGAAGAGACCCAGTACTTC. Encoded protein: CASSSKRGEETQYF.

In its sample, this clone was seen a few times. The CDR3 DNA sequence: TGTGCCACCAGTGAGCCCTTGGGGGGGGCGAGTGGCTACACCTTC. Protein: CATSEPLGGASGYTF. The chain recombines TRBV15 with TRBJ1-2; weak D call: TRBD1 (6 bases). CDR1 is LNHNV, CDR2 YYDKDF, per germline (reference sequence). Trimming removed 6 bases at V and 7 bases at J, with 21 bases between. This CDR3 spans 15 amino acids. Drawing the rest from reference TRBV15 and TRBJ1-2, the complete variable domain is DAMVIQNPRYQVTQFGKPVTLSCSQTLNHNVMYWYQQKSSQAPKLLFHYYDKDFNNEADTPDNFQSRRPNTSFCFLDIRSPGLGDTAMYLCATSEPLGGASGYTFGSGTRLTVV.

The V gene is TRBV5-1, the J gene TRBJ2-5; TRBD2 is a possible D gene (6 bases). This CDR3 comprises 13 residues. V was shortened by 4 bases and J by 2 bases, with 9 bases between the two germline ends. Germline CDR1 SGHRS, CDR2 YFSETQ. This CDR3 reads CASSLRGQETQYF. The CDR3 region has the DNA TGCGCCAGCAGCCTCCGGGGGCAAGAGACCCAGTACTTC.

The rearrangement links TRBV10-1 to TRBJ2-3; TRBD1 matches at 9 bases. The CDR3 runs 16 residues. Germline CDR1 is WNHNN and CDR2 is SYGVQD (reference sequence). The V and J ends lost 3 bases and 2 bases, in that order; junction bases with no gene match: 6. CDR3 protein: CASSDRDRDYTDTQYF. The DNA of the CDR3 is TGCGCCAGCAGTGACCGGGACAGGGATTACACAGATACGCAGTATTTT.